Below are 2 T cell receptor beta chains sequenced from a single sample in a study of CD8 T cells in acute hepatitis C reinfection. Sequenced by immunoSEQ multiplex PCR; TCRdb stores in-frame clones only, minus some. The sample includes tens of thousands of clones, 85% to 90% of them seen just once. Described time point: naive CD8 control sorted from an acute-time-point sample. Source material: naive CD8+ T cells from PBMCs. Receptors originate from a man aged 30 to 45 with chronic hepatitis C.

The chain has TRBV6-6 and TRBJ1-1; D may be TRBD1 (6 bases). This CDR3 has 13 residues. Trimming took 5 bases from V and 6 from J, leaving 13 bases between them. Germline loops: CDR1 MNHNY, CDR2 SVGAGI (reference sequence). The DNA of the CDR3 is TGTGCCAGCAGTGACCTGGGGGCCGCTGAAGCTTTCTTT. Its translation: CASSDLGAAEAFF.

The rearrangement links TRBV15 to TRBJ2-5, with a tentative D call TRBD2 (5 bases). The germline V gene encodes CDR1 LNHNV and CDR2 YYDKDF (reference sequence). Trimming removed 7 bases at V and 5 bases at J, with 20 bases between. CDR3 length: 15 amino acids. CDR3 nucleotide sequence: TGTGCCACCACCCTGGGGAGTGCGGCCGTGGAGACCCAGTACTTC. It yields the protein CATTLGSAAVETQYF.